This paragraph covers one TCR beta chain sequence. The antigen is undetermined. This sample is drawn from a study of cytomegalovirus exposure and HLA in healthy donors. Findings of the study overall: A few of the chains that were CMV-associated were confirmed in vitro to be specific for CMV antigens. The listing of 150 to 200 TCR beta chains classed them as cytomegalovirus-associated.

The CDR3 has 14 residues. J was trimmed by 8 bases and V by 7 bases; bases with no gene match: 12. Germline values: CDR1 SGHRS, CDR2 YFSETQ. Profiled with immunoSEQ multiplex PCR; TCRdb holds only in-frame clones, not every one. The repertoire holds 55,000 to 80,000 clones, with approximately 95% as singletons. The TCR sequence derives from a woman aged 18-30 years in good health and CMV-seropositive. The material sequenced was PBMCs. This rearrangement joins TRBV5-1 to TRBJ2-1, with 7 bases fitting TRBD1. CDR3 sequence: CASGTGVGVDEQFF. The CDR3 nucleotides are TGCGCCAGCGGAACAGGGGTAGGTGTGGATGAGCAGTTCTTC.